This TCR beta chain appears in the sequencing data of a study of T cell responses to AZD1222 COVID-19 vaccine. Overall study context: Timing groups of about 4 and about 12 weeks for second doses were pooled.

Libraries were prepared by immunoSEQ multiplex PCR; TCRdb keeps only in-frame clonotypes and omits some of them. The profile shows about 99,000 clones, around nine tenths of them singletons. Germline CDR1 and CDR2: LNHDA and SQIVND (reference sequence). The length of the CDR3 is 13 residues. Germline trimming cut 9 bases from V and 6 bases from J; bases unmatched to any gene: 7. Remarks on this clone: Its antigen is not known.

Points from the study as a whole: Epitopes outside B.1.351 and B.1.1.7 mutated regions reportedly drew nearly half of spike TCRs. Baseline seropositivity occurred in only a handful of AZD1222 recipients. Repertoires were obtained solely post-peak T cell response.

The chain combines TRBV19 with TRBJ1-2, with 10 positions matching TRBD1. The sequence was collected from an adult in good health. The sample consisted of peripheral blood, taken on day 0 of AZD1222 vaccination. CDR3 coding DNA: TGTGCCAGCAAGACAGGGGGCGAGGATGGCTACACCTTC. It specifies CASKTGGEDGYTF.